The 23 T cell receptor beta chains given below trace back to one sample, sequenced in a study of post-analysis software for immune sequencing data. General observations from the study: TRBV5-6, TRBV5-1 and TRBV20-1 were among 4 or 5 TRBV segments more frequent in patients than controls.

These receptors have no known antigen. Unique-molecular-identifier-tagged TCR beta cDNA libraries were used. MiXCR, applied by TCRdb to the PCR reads, yields one record per CDR3 protein. The sample comprises hundreds of thousands of distinct CDR3 sequences, 59% of which are singletons, and approximately 11% rests with the top ten. Sequencing used blood. These receptors originate from a girl under 10 years old with multiple sclerosis.

The chain recombines TRBV20-1 with TRBJ2-7, with 13 bases identical to TRBD2. CDR1 is DFQATT, CDR2 SNEGSKA, per germline (reference sequence). Trimming took 5 bases from V and 2 from J; bases not matched to a gene: 6. The CDR3 covers 15 residues. CDR3 sequence reads: CSAGRLAGGTYEQYF. For the CDR3, the DNA is TGCAGTGCTGGCCGACTAGCGGGAGGTACCTACGAGCAGTACTTC.

The CDR3 DNA follows: TGTGCCAGCAGCGCGCAGGGGACAGGGGGCACAGATACGCAGTATTTT. Translating it yields CASSAQGTGGTDTQYF. J is TRBJ2-3 and V is TRBV6-4; 10 bases are shared with TRBD1. Germline assignment: CDR1 MRHNA and CDR2 SNTAGT. After removal of 6 bases from V and 1 base from J, the junction contained 7 bases not matched to a gene. The CDR3 length is 16 residues.

This clonotype appeared once. The chain links TRBV12-3 or TRBV12-4 to TRBJ2-3, with D uncertain. This CDR3 comprises 11 residues. Trimming shortened V by 5 bases and J by 6 bases, and 6 bases separated the two germline ends. The CDR3, as DNA: TGTGCCAGCAGTGCTAGGGATACGCAGTATTTT. Residues: CASSARDTQYF.

Only a few counts were recorded for this clonotype. V usage is TRBV20-1 and J usage is TRBJ2-5; D gene ambiguous. The length of the CDR3 is 12 residues. Per germline, CDR1 DFQATT and CDR2 SNEGSKA (reference sequence). Trimming took 5 bases from V and 5 from J, leaving 12 bases between them. DNA of the CDR3: TGCAGTGCTCTCAAGTCCGGGGAGACCCAGTACTTC. It yields the protein CSALKSGETQYF.

The V and J genes are TRBV20-1 and TRBJ2-1; 13 bases are a match to TRBD2. CDR3 length: 17 amino acids. Germline trimming cut 4 bases from V and 6 bases from J; bases unmatched to any gene: 12. Per the germline V gene, CDR1 is DFQATT and CDR2 is SNEGSKA (reference sequence). Here the CDR3 DNA reads TGCAGTGCTACTACTAGCGGGAGGGCCAGGGGTATCAATGAGCAGTTCTTC. Residues: CSATTSGRARGINEQFF.

The CDR3 DNA reads as TGTGCCAGCAGTTTAAGGGGGATGACAGGGCGGGCTTTCTTT. It specifies CASSLRGMTGRAFF. V usage is TRBV12-3 or TRBV12-4 and J usage is TRBJ1-1, with 7 bases lining up with TRBD1. J lost 11 bases, V lost 2 bases, and 11 bases had no gene match. The CDR3 has 14 residues.

The V call is TRBV7-9, the J call TRBJ2-3, with D unresolved. Deletions cut 5 bases from V and 0 bases from J, with 12 bases between. Looked up from germline, CDR1 is SEHNR and CDR2 is FQNEAQ (reference sequence). The CDR3 totals 15 residues. CDR3 protein: CASSLLTSSTDTQYF. CDR3 bases: TGTGCCAGCAGCCTTTTGACTTCTAGCACAGATACGCAGTATTTT.

V gene TRBV12-3 or TRBV12-4 combines with J gene TRBJ2-5, with 10 bases lining up with TRBD2. The CDR3 runs to 15 residues. After removal of 5 bases from V and 9 bases from J, the junction contained 12 bases not matched to a gene. The CDR3 DNA is TGTGCCAGCAGTACTAGCGGGAATCTGAACTCTCCCCAGTACTTC. Its translation is CASSTSGNLNSPQYF.

The V and J genes are TRBV7-8 and TRBJ1-5, with a possible D match to TRBD1 (5 bases). This CDR3 region has 14 residues. V was trimmed by 4 bases and J by 5 bases, leaving 12 bases between them. Germline V gene sequence: CDR1 SGHVS, CDR2 FQNEAQ. The chain's CDR3 is CASSSTVLDQPQHF. The CDR3 DNA sequence: TGTGCCAGCAGCTCGACAGTTCTAGATCAGCCCCAGCATTTT.

The genes are TRBV20-1 and TRBJ2-1, with D perhaps TRBD1 (6 bases). The CDR3 has 13 residues. CDR1 and CDR2 (germline): DFQATT, SNEGSKA (reference sequence). V shed 5 bases and J shed 1 base, with 9 bases lying between them. The CDR3 DNA reads TGCAGTGCTCTACAGGGATCCTACAATGAGCAGTTCTTC. Amino acids: CSALQGSYNEQFF.

This sequence joins TRBV20-1 and TRBJ2-1; a possible D gene is TRBD2 (6 bases). V lost 3 bases, J lost 8 bases, and 11 bases lay in between. The V gene's germline CDR1 is DFQATT and CDR2 SNEGSKA (reference sequence). The CDR3 length is 12 residues. In DNA form, the CDR3 reads TGCAGTGCTAGGCGGGGCGGCGATGAGCAGTTCTTC. Its protein is CSARRGGDEQFF.

The V call is TRBV9, the J call TRBJ2-1; the D call may be TRBD1 or TRBD2 (5 bases each). This CDR3 comprises 12 residues. The V end lost 0 bases, the J end lost 12 bases, and 10 bases lay between the germline ends. Germline CDR1 reads SGDLS; CDR2 reads YYNGEE. Here the CDR3 DNA reads TGTGCCAGCAGCGTAGCGCGAGGGGTGCAGTTCTTC. It translates to CASSVARGVQFF. The whole variable domain, remainder taken from reference TRBV9 and TRBJ2-1, is DSGVTQTPKHLITATGQRVTLRCSPRSGDLSVYWYQQSLDQGLQFLIQYYNGEERAKGNILERFSAQQFPDLHSELNLSSLELGDSALYFCASSVARGVQFFGPGTRLTVL.

V usage is TRBV7-2 and J usage is TRBJ1-4; maybe TRBD1 (5 bases). The CDR3 loop spans 13 amino acids. V lost 3 bases to trimming and J lost 7 bases, with 9 bases between them. CDR1 and CDR2 from the germline V gene are SGHTA and FQGNSA. The CDR3 region is CASSFGTVEKLFF. CDR3 nucleotides: TGTGCCAGCAGCTTTGGGACTGTTGAAAAACTGTTTTTT.

The V and J genes are TRBV7-9 and TRBJ2-3, with D maybe TRBD1 (6 bases). The CDR3 runs 14 residues. Germline CDR1 and CDR2: SEHNR and FQNEAQ (reference sequence). Between the trimmed V and J ends, which lost 9 bases and 4 bases, there was a span of 17 bases. The CDR3 sequence: CASLQGMASDTQYF. The DNA of the CDR3 is TGTGCCAGTCTTCAGGGGATGGCATCAGATACGCAGTATTTT.

V and J are TRBV11-3 and TRBJ2-1, with 8 bases aligning to TRBD2. The CDR3 is 16 residues long. Losses at the gene ends were 3 bases for V and 6 bases for J; bases not matched to a gene: 10. Germline V gene lookup returns CDR1 SGHNT and CDR2 YENEEA. As DNA, the CDR3 is TGTGCCAGCAGCTTCGGGAACGGGGGGGGATCCAATGAGCAGTTCTTC. Protein: CASSFGNGGGSNEQFF.

CDR3 sequence (DNA): TGCGCCAGCAGCCTTTCCCGCTCGGCCTACGAGCAGTACTTC. Its protein is CASSLSRSAYEQYF. V gene TRBV4-1 combines with J gene TRBJ2-7; D gene unclear. The CDR3 length is 14 residues. Trimming removed 4 bases from V and 2 bases from J, with 12 bases in between. The V gene's germline CDR1 is MGHRA and CDR2 YSYEKL.

This clonotype was observed a handful of times. The chain joins TRBV7-2 to TRBJ2-1, with 7 bases fitting TRBD1. Germline CDR1 and CDR2: SGHTA and FQGNSA. This CDR3 has 15 amino acids. After removal of 5 bases from V and 5 bases from J, the junction contained 9 bases not matched to a gene. CDR3 loop: CASSATPGQNNEQFF. As DNA, the CDR3 is TGTGCCAGCAGCGCCACGCCGGGACAGAACAATGAGCAGTTCTTC. The full variable domain, in which reference TRBV7-2 and TRBJ2-1 provide the parts outside the CDR3, is GAGVSQSPSNKVTEKGKDVELRCDPISGHTALYWYRQSLGQGLEFLIYFQGNSAPDKSGLPSDRFSAERTGGSVSTLTIQRTQQEDSAVYLCASSATPGQNNEQFFGPGTRLTVL.

This clonotype has a handful of counts. The chain combines TRBV7-2 with TRBJ2-3; D is undetermined. Germline V gives CDR1 SGHTA, CDR2 FQGNSA. Between the trimmed V and J ends, which lost 2 bases and 0 bases, there was a span of 6 bases. The CDR3 runs 14 residues. CDR3 region: CASSLRASTDTQYF. The CDR3 DNA reads TGTGCCAGCAGCTTAAGGGCCAGCACAGATACGCAGTATTTT. Looking up the rest from reference TRBV7-2 and TRBJ2-3 gives the full variable domain: GAGVSQSPSNKVTEKGKDVELRCDPISGHTALYWYRQSLGQGLEFLIYFQGNSAPDKSGLPSDRFSAERTGGSVSTLTIQRTQQEDSAVYLCASSLRASTDTQYFGPGTRLTVL.

This sequence joins TRBV6-4 and TRBJ2-3, with unresolved D. Germline V gene lookup returns CDR1 MRHNA and CDR2 SNTAGT. The CDR3 is 14 residues long. Trimming removed 6 bases at V and 0 bases at J, with 10 bases between. The CDR3 coding sequence is TGTGCCAGCAGACACACTTCTAGCACAGATACGCAGTATTTT. The encoded protein is CASRHTSSTDTQYF.

The chain recombines TRBV7-2 with TRBJ1-6; 8 bases map to TRBD1. This CDR3 spans 15 amino acids. The V gene end was trimmed by 5 bases and the J gene end by 6 bases; junction bases not matched to a gene: 6. The germline gives CDR1 SGHTA, CDR2 FQGNSA. The CDR3 nucleotides read TGTGCCAGCAGCACCCGACAGGGGCCTAATTCACCCCTCCACTTT. Translation gives CASSTRQGPNSPLHF.

The chain recombines TRBV7-2 with TRBJ2-4; D remains unclear. There are 14 residues in the CDR3. Trimming took 1 base from V and 8 from J, leaving 12 bases between them. Germline V gene data show CDR1 as SGHTA and CDR2 as FQGNSA. The CDR3 sequence is CASSLVPMAHIQYF. CDR3 DNA: TGTGCCAGCAGCTTAGTTCCAATGGCACACATTCAGTACTTC.

This clonotype was observed a handful of times. One junction end does not reproduce the germline sequence, and a read error may be involved. The V gene is TRBV6-1, the J gene TRBJ2-3; 7 bases match TRBD2. There are 16 residues in the CDR3. The V gene's germline CDR1 is MNHNS and CDR2 SASEGT. DNA for the CDR3: TGTGCTAGCAGTGCGGTCGGGAGGCTTGGCACAGATACGCAGTATTTT. Translating it yields CASSAVGRLGTDTQYF.

This clonotype occurred a few times. The chain employs TRBV20-1 and TRBJ2-1; 8 bases are shared with TRBD1. V lost 1 base, J lost 5 bases, and 7 bases stayed unmatched. Germline CDR1 reads DFQATT; CDR2 reads SNEGSKA (reference sequence). The CDR3 spans 15 residues. The CDR3 here is CSARGAGQGNNEQFF. The CDR3 DNA follows: TGCAGTGCTAGAGGAGCAGGACAGGGCAACAATGAGCAGTTCTTC.